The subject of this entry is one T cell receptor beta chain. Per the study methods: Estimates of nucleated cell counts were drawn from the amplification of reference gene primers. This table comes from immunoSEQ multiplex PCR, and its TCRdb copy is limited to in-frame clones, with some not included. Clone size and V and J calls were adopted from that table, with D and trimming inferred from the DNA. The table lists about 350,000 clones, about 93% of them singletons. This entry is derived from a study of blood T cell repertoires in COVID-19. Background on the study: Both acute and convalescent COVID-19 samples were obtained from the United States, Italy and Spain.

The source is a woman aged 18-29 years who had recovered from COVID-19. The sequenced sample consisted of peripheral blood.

The CDR3 bases are TGTGCCAGCAGCTTTACCCGACAGGGGGCAGGAGAGACCCAGTACTTC. Amino acids: CASSFTRQGAGETQYF. The J gene is TRBJ2-5, the V gene TRBV5-5; 10 bases are shared with TRBD1. CDR1 SGHKS and CDR2 YYEKEE come from the germline V gene (reference sequence). The CDR3 runs to 16 residues. Trimming cost V 2 bases and J 4 bases; bases outside gene matches: 8.